These 22 T cell receptor beta chains came from one sample sequenced in a study of blood T cell repertoires in COVID-19. Libraries were prepared by immunoSEQ multiplex PCR; TCRdb keeps only in-frame clonotypes and omits some of them. The table lists under 150,000 clones, more than 70% of them singletons. Sample: peripheral blood. The origin of the receptors is a woman aged 55-70 years with COVID-19, enrolled during active disease.

This chain links TRBV4-3 with TRBJ1-2, with 9 bases lining up with TRBD1. The CDR3 is 16 amino acids. Germline values: CDR1 LGHNA, CDR2 YSLEER. J lost 7 bases, V lost 0 bases, and 9 bases had no gene match. The DNA of the CDR3 is TGCGCCAGCAGCCAAGAGAGTACGGGACAGGGAGGTGGCTACACCTTC. Protein sequence: CASSQESTGQGGGYTF.

The chain uses TRBV5-4 and TRBJ2-3; tentative D call: TRBD2 (5 bases). Trimming left V 4 bases short and J 3 bases short, with 12 bases between. Germline V gives CDR1 SGHNT, CDR2 YYREEE (reference sequence). The CDR3 runs to 14 residues. The CDR3, as DNA: TGTGCCAGCAGCCCCGGCCGAGGGACAGATACGCAGTATTTT. This codes for CASSPGRGTDTQYF. The variable domain in full, completed from reference TRBV5-4 and TRBJ2-3, reads ETGVTQSPTHLIKTRGQQVTLRCSSQSGHNTVSWYQQALGQGPQFIFQYYREEENGRGNFPPRFSGLQFPNYSSELNVNALELDDSALYLCASSPGRGTDTQYFGPGTRLTVL.

This sequence joins TRBV19 and TRBJ2-1; possibly TRBD2 for D (5 bases). Germline values: CDR1 LNHDA, CDR2 SQIVND (reference sequence). V lost 4 bases and J lost 4, with 17 bases in between. CDR3 size: 16 residues. CDR3 coding DNA: TGTGCCAGTAGTAGATACGAGGGCGCGGCTTACAATGAGCAGTTCTTC. Translated: CASSRYEGAAYNEQFF.

This chain joins TRBV7-9 and TRBJ1-2; TRBD1 might be the D (5 bases). CDR1 and CDR2 (germline): SEHNR, FQNEAQ (reference sequence). Trimming shortened V by 1 base and J by 8 bases, and 11 bases separated the two germline ends. This CDR3 has 13 residues. Written as DNA, the CDR3 is TGTGCCAGCAGCTTAGAAACAGGTGGCGGCTACACCTTC. Translated, it gives CASSLETGGGYTF.

CDR3 sequence reads: CASSSGGLSGNTIYF. CDR3 nucleotides: TGTGCCAGCAGCTCAGGGGGGTTGTCTGGAAACACCATATATTTT. The gene calls are TRBV5-4 and TRBJ1-3; TRBD1 matches at 7 bases. This CDR3 is built from 15 residues. With V trimmed by 3 bases and J by 1 base, 4 bases remained unmatched. The V gene's germline CDR1 is SGHNT and CDR2 YYREEE (reference sequence).

V and J are TRBV10-2 and TRBJ1-1; TRBD1 is a possible D gene (5 bases). This CDR3 spans 14 amino acids. The germline V and J ends were trimmed by 3 bases and 4 bases, with 12 bases remaining between them. Germline V gives CDR1 WSHSY, CDR2 SAAADI. The CDR3 is CASSEDSFSTEAFF. The CDR3 DNA sequence: TGCGCCAGCAGTGAAGACAGTTTTTCCACTGAAGCTTTCTTT.

V and J are TRBV2 and TRBJ1-2, with 7 nucleotides matching TRBD1. V lost 1 base and J lost 8; bases outside the gene matches: 10. The CDR3 sequence is 15 residues long. Germline V lookup: CDR1 SNHLY, CDR2 FYNNEI. In DNA form, the CDR3 reads TGTGCCAGCAGTGAAGAGGTCAGGGGGTCCGGGGGCTACACCTTC. This encodes CASSEEVRGSGGYTF.

The V gene is TRBV5-1, the J gene TRBJ1-1, with unresolved D. The CDR3 loop spans 15 amino acids. The V end lost 1 base, the J end lost 4 bases, and 14 bases lay between the germline ends. In germline, CDR1 is SGHRS, CDR2 YFSETQ. The DNA of the CDR3 is TGCGCCAGCAGCTTGATTGCGACAATTGGCACTGAAGCTTTCTTT. This gives the protein CASSLIATIGTEAFF.

The chain links TRBV19 to TRBJ1-1, with TRBD1 matching over 9 bases. Trimming at V came to 6 bases and at J to 5 bases, leaving 7 bases not matched to a gene. This CDR3 contains 14 residues. Germline values: CDR1 LNHDA, CDR2 SQIVND (reference sequence). This chain's CDR3 is CASSPTGGWTEAFF. As DNA, the CDR3 is TGTGCCAGTAGCCCGACAGGGGGGTGGACTGAAGCTTTCTTT.

This clone appeared a few times. V usage is TRBV4-2 and J usage is TRBJ1-1; D gene uncertain. CDR3 length equals 15 residues. Germline lookup yields CDR1 LGHNA and CDR2 YNFKEQ. The V gene lost 0 bases and the J gene lost 1 base, with 9 bases spanning the gap. CDR3 DNA: TGTGCCAGCAGCCAAGACAGGATTGGGAACACTGAAGCTTTCTTT. It specifies CASSQDRIGNTEAFF.

The rearrangement links TRBV9 to TRBJ1-3, with D possibly being TRBD1 (5 bases). The germline CDR1 and CDR2 sequences are SGDLS and YYNGEE. The CDR3 covers 15 residues. Trimming took 1 base from V and 2 from J, leaving 10 bases between them. Here the CDR3 reads CASSVQGSAGNTIYF. CDR3 bases: TGTGCCAGCAGCGTACAGGGTTCTGCTGGAAACACCATATATTTT.

CDR3 sequence: CASSYSPSGNEQFF. The CDR3 DNA sequence: TGTGCCAGCAGTTACTCCCCTAGCGGCAATGAGCAGTTCTTC. The chain has TRBV6-5 and TRBJ2-1, with 7 bases aligning to TRBD2. J lost 6 bases, V lost 0 bases, and 2 bases had no gene match. Germline CDR1 and CDR2: MNHEY and SVGAGI. The CDR3 totals 14 residues.

The rearrangement uses TRBV9 and TRBJ1-6; D may be TRBD1 (6 bases). V lost 3 bases and J lost 7, with 11 bases in between. From germline, CDR1 is SGDLS and CDR2 YYNGEE. This CDR3 spans 14 amino acids. The CDR3 sequence: CASSARTANSPLHF. CDR3 in DNA: TGTGCCAGCAGCGCGAGGACAGCGAATTCACCCCTCCACTTT.

The V call is TRBV5-8, the J call TRBJ1-5, with 8 bases fitting TRBD1. The trim removed 4 bases at V and 2 bases at J, leaving 5 bases unmatched. Germline V gives CDR1 SGHTS, CDR2 YDEGEE. The CDR3 runs to 15 residues. CDR3 loop: CASSDTGGGNQPQHF. The CDR3 coding sequence is TGTGCCAGCAGCGATACAGGGGGTGGCAATCAGCCCCAGCATTTT.

A single count supports this clone. V gene TRBV12-5 combines with J gene TRBJ2-1; TRBD2 matches at 10 bases. The germline V gene encodes CDR1 LGHNT and CDR2 FRNRAP. V trimming: 0 bases; J trimming: 7 bases; junction bases outside the gene matches: 6. The CDR3 runs to 16 residues. The CDR3 region has the DNA TGTGCTAGTGGTTTGGTACTCAGCGGGGGGGATAATGAGCAGTTCTTC. Translation: CASGLVLSGGDNEQFF.

This chain connects TRBV19 to TRBJ2-5; TRBD1 matches at 8 bases. V lost 4 bases and J lost 5; bases outside the gene matches: 6. The CDR3 has 14 amino acids. The germline V gene has CDR1 LNHDA and CDR2 SQIVND (reference sequence). Here the CDR3 reads CASSKRQGSETQYF. The CDR3 DNA reads TGTGCCAGTAGTAAGAGACAGGGGTCGGAGACCCAGTACTTC.

This clone was picked up a small number of times. V gene TRBV7-6 combines with J gene TRBJ1-5; maybe TRBD1 (5 bases). Trimming left V 6 bases short and J 8 bases short, with 17 bases between. This CDR3 has 14 residues. Germline loops: CDR1 SGHVS, CDR2 FNYEAQ. The CDR3 spells CASSALMGLEPQHF. In nucleotides, the CDR3 is TGTGCCAGCAGTGCCCTGATGGGGCTTGAGCCCCAGCATTTT.

The chain is built from TRBV11-2 and TRBJ1-2; weak D call: TRBD1 (5 bases). The germline V gene encodes CDR1 SGHAT and CDR2 FQNNGV. V lost 1 base and J lost 8, with 20 bases in between. The CDR3 spans 16 residues. CDR3 bases: TGTGCCAGCAGCTTAGTAGCTTCGGACATCGGTGGCGGCTACACCTTC. Protein: CASSLVASDIGGGYTF. Combining the CDR3 with reference TRBV11-2 and TRBJ1-2 gives the whole variable domain EAGVAQSPRYKIIEKRQSVAFWCNPISGHATLYWYQQILGQGPKLLIQFQNNGVVDDSQLPKDRFSAERLKGVDSTLKIQPAKLEDSAVYLCASSLVASDIGGGYTFGSGTRLTVV.

The gene calls are TRBV7-8 and TRBJ2-7; D remains ambiguous. Trimming left V 5 bases short and J 3 bases short, with 11 bases between. Germline V gene data show CDR1 as SGHVS and CDR2 as FQNEAQ. This CDR3 is built from 13 residues. CDR3: CASSQTSFYEQYF. CDR3 nucleotides: TGTGCCAGCAGCCAGACATCTTTCTACGAGCAGTACTTC.

V and J are TRBV6-5 and TRBJ2-1, with TRBD2 matching over 9 bases. CDR1 is MNHEY, CDR2 SVGAGI, per germline. V gave up 6 bases and J gave up 4 bases; unmatched junction bases: 7. The CDR3 length is 15 residues. The CDR3 spells CASRTTSGRYNEQFF. The CDR3 DNA reads TGTGCCAGCAGGACAACTAGCGGGCGTTACAATGAGCAGTTCTTC.

This rearrangement joins TRBV19 to TRBJ2-7; D gene uncertain. The germline V gene encodes CDR1 LNHDA and CDR2 SQIVND (reference sequence). CDR3 size: 14 residues. With 1 base removed from V and 0 bases from J, the gap between germline ends came to 7 bases. In DNA, the CDR3 is TGTGCCAGTAGTATAGGAGGCCGCTCCTACGAGCAGTACTTC. Its protein is CASSIGGRSYEQYF.

The table lists this clone with a count of one. This rearrangement joins TRBV4-1 to TRBJ2-1; TRBD2 matches at 8 bases. V gave up 4 bases and J gave up 7 bases; unmatched junction bases: 12. Germline assignment: CDR1 MGHRA and CDR2 YSYEKL. The CDR3 is 16 residues long. CDR3 nucleotides: TGCGCCAGCAGCCCTCTCTTAGCGGGGTATGGGAATGAGCAGTTCTTC. Its translation: CASSPLLAGYGNEQFF.